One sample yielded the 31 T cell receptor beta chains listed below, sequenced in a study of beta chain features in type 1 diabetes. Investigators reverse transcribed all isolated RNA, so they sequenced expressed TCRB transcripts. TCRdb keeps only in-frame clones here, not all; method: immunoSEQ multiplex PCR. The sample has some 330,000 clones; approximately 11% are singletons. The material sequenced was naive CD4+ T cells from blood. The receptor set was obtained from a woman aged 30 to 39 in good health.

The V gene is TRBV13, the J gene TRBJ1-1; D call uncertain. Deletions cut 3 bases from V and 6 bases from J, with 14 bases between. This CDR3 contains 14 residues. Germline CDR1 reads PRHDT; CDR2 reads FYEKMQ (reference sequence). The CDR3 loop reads CASSLYPGRAEAFF. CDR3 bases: TGTGCCAGCAGCTTGTATCCGGGGAGGGCTGAAGCTTTCTTT. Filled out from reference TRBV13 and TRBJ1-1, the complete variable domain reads AAGVIQSPRHLIKEKRETATLKCYPIPRHDTVYWYQQGPGQDPQFLISFYEKMQSDKGSIPDRFSAQQFSDYHSELNMSSLELGDSALYFCASSLYPGRAEAFFGQGTRLTVV.

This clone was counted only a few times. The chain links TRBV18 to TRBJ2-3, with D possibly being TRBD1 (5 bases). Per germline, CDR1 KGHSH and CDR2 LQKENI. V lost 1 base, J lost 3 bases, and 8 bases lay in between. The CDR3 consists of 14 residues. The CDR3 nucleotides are TGTGCCAGCTCACCACGAACAGGAACAGATACGCAGTATTTT. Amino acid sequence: CASSPRTGTDTQYF.

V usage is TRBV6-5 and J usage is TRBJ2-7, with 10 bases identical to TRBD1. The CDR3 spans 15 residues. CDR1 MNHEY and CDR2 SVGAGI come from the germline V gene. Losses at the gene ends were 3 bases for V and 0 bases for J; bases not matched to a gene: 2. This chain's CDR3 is CASSYRQGASYEQYF. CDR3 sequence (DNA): TGTGCCAGCAGTTATCGACAGGGGGCCTCCTACGAGCAGTACTTC.

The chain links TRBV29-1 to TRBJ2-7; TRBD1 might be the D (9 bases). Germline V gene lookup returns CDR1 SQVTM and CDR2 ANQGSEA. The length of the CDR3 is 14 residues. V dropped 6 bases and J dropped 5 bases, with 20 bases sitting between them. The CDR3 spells CSVGGDRVPHEQYF. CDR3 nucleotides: TGCAGCGTCGGGGGGGACAGGGTCCCCCACGAGCAGTACTTC.

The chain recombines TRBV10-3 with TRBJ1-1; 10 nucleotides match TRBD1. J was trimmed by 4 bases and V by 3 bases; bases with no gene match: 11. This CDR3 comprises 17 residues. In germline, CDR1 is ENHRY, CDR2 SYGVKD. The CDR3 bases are TGTGCCATCAGTGACTCCCCGGGACAGGGGCCGAGCACTGAAGCTTTCTTT. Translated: CAISDSPGQGPSTEAFF.

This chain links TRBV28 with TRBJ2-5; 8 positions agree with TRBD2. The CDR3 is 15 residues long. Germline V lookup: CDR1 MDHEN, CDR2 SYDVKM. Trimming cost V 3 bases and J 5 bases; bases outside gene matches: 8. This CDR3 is CASSLGPGLGETQYF. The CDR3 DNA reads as TGTGCCAGCAGTTTGGGGCCGGGACTAGGGGAGACCCAGTACTTC.

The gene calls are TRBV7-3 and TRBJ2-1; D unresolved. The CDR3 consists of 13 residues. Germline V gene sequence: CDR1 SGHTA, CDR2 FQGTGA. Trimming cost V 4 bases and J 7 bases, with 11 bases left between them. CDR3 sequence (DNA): TGTGCCAGCAGCTCCTCGGCCAGGAATGAGCAGTTCTTC. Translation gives CASSSSARNEQFF.

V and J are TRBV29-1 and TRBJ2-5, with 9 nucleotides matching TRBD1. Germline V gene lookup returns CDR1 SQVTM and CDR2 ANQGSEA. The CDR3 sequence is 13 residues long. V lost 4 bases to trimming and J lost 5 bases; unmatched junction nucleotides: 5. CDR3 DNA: TGCAGCGTTGCAGGGACAGGGAGCGAGACCCAGTACTTC. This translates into CSVAGTGSETQYF.

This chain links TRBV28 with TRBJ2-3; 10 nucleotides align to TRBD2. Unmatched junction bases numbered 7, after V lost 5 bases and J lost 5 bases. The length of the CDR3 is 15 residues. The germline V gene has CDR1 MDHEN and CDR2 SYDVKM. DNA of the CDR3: TGTGCCAGCAGTCTAAGCGGGAGGGCCGGAGATACGCAGTATTTT. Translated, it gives CASSLSGRAGDTQYF.

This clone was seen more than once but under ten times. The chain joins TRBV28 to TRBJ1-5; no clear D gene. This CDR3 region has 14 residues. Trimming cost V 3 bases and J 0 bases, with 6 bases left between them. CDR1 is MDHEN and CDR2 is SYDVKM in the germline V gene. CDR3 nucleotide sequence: TGTGCCAGCAGTTTCAGGTATAGCAATCAGCCCCAGCATTTT. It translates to CASSFRYSNQPQHF.

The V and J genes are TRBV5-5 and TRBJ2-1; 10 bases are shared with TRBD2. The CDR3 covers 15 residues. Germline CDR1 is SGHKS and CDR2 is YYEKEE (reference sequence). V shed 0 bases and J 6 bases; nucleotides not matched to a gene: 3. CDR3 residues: CASSLAGTSVNEQFF. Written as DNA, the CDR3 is TGTGCCAGCAGCTTGGCCGGGACTAGCGTCAATGAGCAGTTCTTC.

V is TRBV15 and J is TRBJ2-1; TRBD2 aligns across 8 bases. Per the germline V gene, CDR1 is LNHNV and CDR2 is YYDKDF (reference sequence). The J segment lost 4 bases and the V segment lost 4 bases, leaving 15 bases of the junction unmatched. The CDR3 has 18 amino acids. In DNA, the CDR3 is TGTGCCACCAGCAAAAGGGGGGCTAGCGGGCCATATTACAATGAGCAGTTCTTC. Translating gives CATSKRGASGPYYNEQFF.

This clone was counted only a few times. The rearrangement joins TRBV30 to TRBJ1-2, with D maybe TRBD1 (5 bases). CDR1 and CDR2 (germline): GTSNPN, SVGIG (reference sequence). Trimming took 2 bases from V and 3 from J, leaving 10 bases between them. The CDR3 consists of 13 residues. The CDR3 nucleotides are TGTGCCTGGAGTTTTCAGGGTGACTATGGCTACACCTTC. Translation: CAWSFQGDYGYTF.

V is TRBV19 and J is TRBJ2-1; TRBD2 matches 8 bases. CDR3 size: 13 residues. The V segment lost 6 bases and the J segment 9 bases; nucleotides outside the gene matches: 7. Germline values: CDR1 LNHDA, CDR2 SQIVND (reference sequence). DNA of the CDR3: TGTGCCAGTAGCATTATGGCGGGAGGTGAGCAGTTCTTC. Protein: CASSIMAGGEQFF.

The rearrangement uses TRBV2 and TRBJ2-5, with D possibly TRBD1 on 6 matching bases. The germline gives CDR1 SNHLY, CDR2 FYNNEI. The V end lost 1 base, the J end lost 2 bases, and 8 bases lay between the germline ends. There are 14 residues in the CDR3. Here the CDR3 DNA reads TGTGCCAGCAGTGAAGGACAGGTACAAGAGACCCAGTACTTC. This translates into CASSEGQVQETQYF.

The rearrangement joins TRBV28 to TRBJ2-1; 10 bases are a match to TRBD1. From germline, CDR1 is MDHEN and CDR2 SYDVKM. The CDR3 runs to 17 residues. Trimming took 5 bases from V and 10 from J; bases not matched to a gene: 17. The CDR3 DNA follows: TGTGCCAGCAGTCCTAGGGACAGGGGAAAGAAACCGTCGGAGCAGTTCTTC. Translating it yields CASSPRDRGKKPSEQFF.

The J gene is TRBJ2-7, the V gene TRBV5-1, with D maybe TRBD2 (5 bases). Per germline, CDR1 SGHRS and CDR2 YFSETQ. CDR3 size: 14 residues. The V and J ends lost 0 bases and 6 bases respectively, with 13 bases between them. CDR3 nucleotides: TGCGCCAGCAGCTTGGACCCCCGGGATGTCGAGCAGTACTTC. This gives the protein CASSLDPRDVEQYF.

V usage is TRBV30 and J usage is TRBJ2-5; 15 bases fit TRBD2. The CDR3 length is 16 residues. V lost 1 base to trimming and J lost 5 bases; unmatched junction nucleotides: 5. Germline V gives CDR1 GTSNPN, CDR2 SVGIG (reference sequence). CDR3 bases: TGTGCCTGGAGTGGCGGGACTAGCGGGGGGCCTGAGACCCAGTACTTC. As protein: CAWSGGTSGGPETQYF.

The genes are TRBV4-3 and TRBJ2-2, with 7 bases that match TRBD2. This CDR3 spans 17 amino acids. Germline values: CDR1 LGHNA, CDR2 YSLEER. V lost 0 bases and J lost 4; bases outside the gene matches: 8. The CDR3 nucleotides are TGCGCCAGCAGCCAAGATAGGCGGGAGACGGGCACCGGGGAGCTGTTTTTT. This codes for CASSQDRRETGTGELFF.

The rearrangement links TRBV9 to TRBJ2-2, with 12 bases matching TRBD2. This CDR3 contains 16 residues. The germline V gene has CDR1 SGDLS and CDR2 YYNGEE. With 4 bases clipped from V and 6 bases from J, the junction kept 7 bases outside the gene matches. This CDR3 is CASSPRTSGTPGELFF. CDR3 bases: TGTGCCAGCAGCCCTCGGACTAGCGGGACTCCCGGGGAGCTGTTTTTT.

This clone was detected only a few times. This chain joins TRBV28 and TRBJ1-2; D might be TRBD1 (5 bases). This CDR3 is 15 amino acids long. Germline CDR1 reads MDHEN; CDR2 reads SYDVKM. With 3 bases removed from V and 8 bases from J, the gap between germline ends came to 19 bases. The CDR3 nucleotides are TGTGCCAGCAGTTTGGGACCTGGGTTCCGGGAGGGCTACACCTTC. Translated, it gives CASSLGPGFREGYTF.

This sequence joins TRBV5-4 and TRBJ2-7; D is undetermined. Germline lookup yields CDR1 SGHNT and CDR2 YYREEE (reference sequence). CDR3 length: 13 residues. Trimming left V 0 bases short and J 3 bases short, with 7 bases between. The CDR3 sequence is CASSLAHSYEQYF. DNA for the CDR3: TGTGCCAGCAGCTTGGCGCACAGCTACGAGCAGTACTTC.

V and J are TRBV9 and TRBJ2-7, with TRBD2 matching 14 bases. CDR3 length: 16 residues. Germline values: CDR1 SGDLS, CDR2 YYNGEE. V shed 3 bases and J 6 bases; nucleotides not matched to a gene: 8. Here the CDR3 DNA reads TGTGCCAGCAGCGACGGACTAGCGGGAGGTGGGTCCGAGCAGTACTTC. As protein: CASSDGLAGGGSEQYF.

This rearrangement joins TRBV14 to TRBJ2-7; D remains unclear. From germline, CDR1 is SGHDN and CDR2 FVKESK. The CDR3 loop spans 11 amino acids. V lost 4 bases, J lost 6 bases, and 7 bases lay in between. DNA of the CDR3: TGTGCCAGCAGCCCTGGGCGCGAGCAGTACTTC. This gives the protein CASSPGREQYF.

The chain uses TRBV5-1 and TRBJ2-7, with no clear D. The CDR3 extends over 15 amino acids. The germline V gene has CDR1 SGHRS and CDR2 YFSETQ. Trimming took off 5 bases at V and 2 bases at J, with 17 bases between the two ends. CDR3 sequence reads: CASRPQNSAPYEQYF. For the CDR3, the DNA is TGCGCCAGCAGACCCCAGAATTCTGCCCCCTACGAGCAGTACTTC.

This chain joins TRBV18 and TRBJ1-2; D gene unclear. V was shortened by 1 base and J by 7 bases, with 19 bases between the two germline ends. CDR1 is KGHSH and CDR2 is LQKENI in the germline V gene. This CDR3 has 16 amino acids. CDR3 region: CASSPLDIGLSVGYTF. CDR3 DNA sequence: TGTGCCAGCTCACCACTTGACATCGGCTTATCCGTTGGCTACACCTTC.

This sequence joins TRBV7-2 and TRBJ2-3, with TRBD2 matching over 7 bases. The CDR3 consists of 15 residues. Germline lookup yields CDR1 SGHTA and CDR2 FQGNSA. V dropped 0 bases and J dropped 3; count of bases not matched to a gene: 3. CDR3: CASSLAGGATDTQYF. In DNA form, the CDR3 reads TGTGCCAGCAGCTTAGCGGGAGGGGCAACAGATACGCAGTATTTT.

CDR3 coding DNA: TGTGCCAGCAGCTTTGGACAGTTTAATCAGCCCCAGCATTTT. Translation: CASSFGQFNQPQHF. The chain recombines TRBV7-2 with TRBJ1-5; possibly TRBD1 for D (6 bases). V was pared by 3 bases and J by 4 bases, with 10 bases between. This CDR3 contains 14 residues. CDR1 is SGHTA and CDR2 is FQGNSA in the germline V gene.

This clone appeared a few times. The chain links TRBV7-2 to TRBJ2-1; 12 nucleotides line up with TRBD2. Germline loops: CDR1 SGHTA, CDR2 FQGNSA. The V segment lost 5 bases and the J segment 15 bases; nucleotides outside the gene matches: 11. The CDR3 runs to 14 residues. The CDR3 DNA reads TGTGCCAGCAGCCAGCCAGGACTAGCGGGATTCTCGTTCTTC. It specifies CASSQPGLAGFSFF.

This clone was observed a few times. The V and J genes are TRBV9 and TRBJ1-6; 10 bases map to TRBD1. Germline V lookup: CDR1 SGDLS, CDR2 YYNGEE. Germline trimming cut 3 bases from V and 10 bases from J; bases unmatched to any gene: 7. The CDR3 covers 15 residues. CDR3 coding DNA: TGTGCCAGCAGCGCCCAGGGACAGGGGCAATCACCCCTCCACTTT. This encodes CASSAQGQGQSPLHF.

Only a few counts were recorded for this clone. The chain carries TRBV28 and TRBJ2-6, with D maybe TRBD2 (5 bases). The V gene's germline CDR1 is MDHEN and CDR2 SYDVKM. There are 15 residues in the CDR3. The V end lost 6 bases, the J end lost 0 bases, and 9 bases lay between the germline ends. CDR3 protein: CASRVGSSGANVLTF. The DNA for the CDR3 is TGTGCCAGCAGAGTAGGGAGCTCTGGGGCCAACGTCCTGACTTTC.